This T cell receptor beta chain was sequenced during a study of regulatory T cells in long-lasting Graves disease. Investigators prepared the TCR beta libraries by applying iRepertoire HTBI primers and Arm-PCR of CDR3 regions. Methods used by the authors: Throughout the samples, researchers identified about 62 TRBV and about 15 TRBJ segments. TCRdb re-derived calls from the multiplex PCR reads in MiXCR, one entry per CDR3 protein. The V and J calls were determined by TCRdb, not by the authors. The sample lists about 540,000 distinct CDR3 sequences; around an eighth were seen once. This CDR3 region has 17 residues. Deletions cut 5 bases from V and 4 bases from J, with 23 bases between. Germline V gene sequence: CDR1 SQVTM, CDR2 ANQGSEA. Time point here: newly diagnosed GD, antithyroid drugs for less than 3 months. The TCR library was made from RNA extracted from PBMCs. An endocrinology department in Xi'an, China, supplied the patients.

This clonotype has at least ten counts. This sample was also put to use in a study of T cells in Graves' hyperthyroidism and ophthalmopathy.

This TCR was sampled from a man younger than 40 with Graves disease. Sequenced here: peripheral blood mononuclear cells (PBMCs), sampled at new diagnosis, from a patient treated with antithyroid drugs. This rearrangement joins TRBV29-1 to TRBJ2-2; D possibly corresponds to TRBD2 (5 bases). The CDR3 spells CSVTRIGVRGSTGELFF. The CDR3 DNA reads TGCAGCGTTACCCGCATCGGGGTCCGAGGCAGCACCGGGGAGCTGTTTTTT.